This TCR beta chain stems from a study of regulatory T cells in long-lasting Graves disease. Study findings and constraints: Researchers reported studying only peripheral blood, not thyroid tissue. There was favoring of TRBV28, TRBJ1-2 and TRBJ2-5 in persistent disease.

CDR3 length equals 16 residues. Germline V gene lookup returns CDR1 LNHDA and CDR2 SQIVND (reference sequence). V lost 2 bases and J 2 bases, leaving 12 bases between the germline ends. Combining iRepertoire HTBI primers with Arm-PCR of CDR3 regions, the authors built TCR beta libraries. One entry per CDR3 protein results from TCRdb running MiXCR on the multiplex PCR reads. The table has about 430,000 distinct CDR3 sequences, under 25% seen once. Note on this clonotype: Its antigen is as yet unknown.

Time point given: persistent/refractory GD, antithyroid drugs over 5 years with positive TRAb. PBMC-extracted RNA yielded the TCR library. The sequence was collected from a female donor with Graves disease. The gene calls are TRBV19 and TRBJ2-2; D possibly corresponds to TRBD1 (6 bases). Material: peripheral blood mononuclear cells (PBMCs), obtained when the disease was refractory, from a patient treated with antithyroid drugs. The DNA for the CDR3 is TGTGCCAGTAGTATAAGCCGACAGGTCAACACCGGGGAGCTGTTTTTT. This translates into CASSISRQVNTGELFF.